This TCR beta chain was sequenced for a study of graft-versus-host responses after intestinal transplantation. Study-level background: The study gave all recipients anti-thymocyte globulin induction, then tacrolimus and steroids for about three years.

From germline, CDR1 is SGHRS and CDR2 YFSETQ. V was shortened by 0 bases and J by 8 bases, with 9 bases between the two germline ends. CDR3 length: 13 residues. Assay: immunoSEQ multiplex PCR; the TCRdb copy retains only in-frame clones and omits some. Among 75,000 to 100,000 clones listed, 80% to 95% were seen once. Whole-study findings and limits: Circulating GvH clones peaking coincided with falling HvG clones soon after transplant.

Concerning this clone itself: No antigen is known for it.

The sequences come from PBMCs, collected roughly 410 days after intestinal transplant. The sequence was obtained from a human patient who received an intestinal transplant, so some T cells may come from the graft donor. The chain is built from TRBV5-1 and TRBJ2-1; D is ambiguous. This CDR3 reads CASSLAQFHEQFF. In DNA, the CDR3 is TGCGCCAGCAGCTTGGCACAATTCCATGAGCAGTTCTTC.